The 22 T cell receptor beta chains listed next were all sequenced from one sample in a study of T cell repertoires in cytomegalovirus infection (dated by TCRdb to the late 2010s). Sequencing took place on an Illumina HiSeq 1500. TCRdb redid the processing of the public reads, applying fastp at Q25 and MiXCR, and retained in-frame beta chains. Rows matching on CDR3 protein sequence are summarized as one entry with the most common DNA and genes. This sample comprises 250,000 to 300,000 distinct CDR3 sequences, roughly 13% of them detected only once. Together, the top ten hold around 8.7% of the sample. The source material was PBMCs. These receptor sequences come from a human donor in good health (CMV status not recorded). Some clones in this sample may be carry-over from other donors' samples.

This chain joins TRBV6-1 and TRBJ2-1; TRBD2 might be the D (7 bases). V was clipped by 6 bases and J by 3 bases, with 15 bases between them. Germline assignment: CDR1 MNHNS and CDR2 SASEGT. The CDR3 sequence is 15 residues long. The CDR3 DNA sequence: TGTGCCAGCAGCCAAGGGGGGGGAAGCTACAATGAGCAGTTCTTC. As protein: CASSQGGGSYNEQFF.

This clonotype was seen a few times. The rearrangement links TRBV6-5 to TRBJ2-7; D remains unclear. V was trimmed by 6 bases and J by 7 bases, leaving 10 bases between them. CDR1 and CDR2 from the germline V gene are MNHEY and SVGAGI. The CDR3 spans 11 residues. The CDR3 region has the DNA TGTGCCAGCAGATCCTCTACGGAGCAGTACTTC. It codes for CASRSSTEQYF.

CDR3 DNA: TGCAGTGCTAGCGAAGGGGTAGAGACCCAGTACTTC. Its translation: CSASEGVETQYF. This chain joins TRBV20-1 and TRBJ2-5; D may be TRBD1 (5 bases). Germline CDR1 and CDR2: DFQATT and SNEGSKA (reference sequence). This CDR3 spans 12 amino acids. The V and J ends lost 3 bases and 4 bases respectively, with 9 bases between them.

Ten or more counts support this clonotype. V gene TRBV7-7 combines with J gene TRBJ2-5; D gene ambiguous. The V end was cut by 0 bases, the J end by 0 bases, with 8 bases between. Germline V gives CDR1 SSHAT, CDR2 FNYEAQ (reference sequence). The CDR3 covers 15 residues. Written as DNA, the CDR3 is TGTGCCAGCAGCTTAGCGGGGTCGTACCAAGAGACCCAGTACTTC. Translation: CASSLAGSYQETQYF. Full variable domain (missing parts from reference TRBV7-7 and TRBJ2-5): GAGVSQSPRYKVTKRGQDVTLRCDPISSHATLYWYQQALGQGPEFLTYFNYEAQPDKSGLPSDRFSAERPEGSISTLTIQRTEQRDSAMYRCASSLAGSYQETQYFGPGTRLLVL.

This clonotype was recorded at least ten times. This chain links TRBV20-1 with TRBJ2-1; 12 bases map to TRBD2. This CDR3 contains 14 residues. J lost 8 bases, V lost 4 bases, and 6 bases had no gene match. The germline V gene has CDR1 DFQATT and CDR2 SNEGSKA (reference sequence). The CDR3 sequence is CSAMPSGGAHEQFF. The CDR3 nucleotides are TGCAGTGCTATGCCTAGCGGGGGGGCCCATGAGCAGTTCTTC.

Details on this clonotype: A clone one base away is much larger, so this may be a read error. This sequence joins TRBV6-6 and TRBJ1-2, with 8 bases lining up with TRBD1. Per the germline V gene, CDR1 is MNHNY and CDR2 is SVGAGI (reference sequence). V lost 11 bases and J lost 7; bases outside the gene matches: 6. This CDR3 spans 11 amino acids. CDR3: CAGTGGGGYTF. The CDR3 coding sequence is TGTGCCGGCACAGGGGGTGGTGGCTACACCTTC.

This clonotype was seen a handful of times. The genes are TRBV19 and TRBJ2-1; 13 bases agree with TRBD2. Losses at the gene ends were 8 bases for V and 9 bases for J; bases not matched to a gene: 13. The CDR3 spans 16 residues. Germline V gene lookup returns CDR1 LNHDA and CDR2 SQIVND (reference sequence). In nucleotides, the CDR3 is TGTGCCAGTGGAGGGAGGACGACTAGCGGGAGGTCTGAGCAGTTCTTC. It encodes CASGGRTTSGRSEQFF.

This clonotype was seen ten or more times. The V call is TRBV7-2, the J call TRBJ2-2; D may be TRBD1 or TRBD2 (6 bases each). V was clipped by 3 bases and J by 0 bases, with 14 bases between them. The CDR3 covers 17 residues. Germline V gene lookup returns CDR1 SGHTA and CDR2 FQGNSA. The CDR3 coding sequence is TGTGCCAGCAGCTTTGGAGGGACATTCGCGAACACCGGGGAGCTGTTTTTT. Translated, it gives CASSFGGTFANTGELFF.

The V and J genes are TRBV5-1 and TRBJ1-2, with a possible D match to TRBD1 (5 bases). V shed 5 bases and J shed 2 bases, with 10 bases lying between them. Germline CDR1 reads SGHRS; CDR2 reads YFSETQ. The CDR3 is 13 residues long. CDR3 nucleotide sequence: TGCGCCAGCAGTCAGGGAGGGAACTATGGCTACACCTTC. Amino acid sequence: CASSQGGNYGYTF.

In this sample, this clonotype turned up many times. This rearrangement joins TRBV12-3 or TRBV12-4 to TRBJ1-5; 7 positions match TRBD1. The V gene end was trimmed by 6 bases and the J gene end by 0 bases; junction bases not matched to a gene: 14. This CDR3 has 18 amino acids. CDR3 DNA sequence: TGTGCCAGCAGGTGGGACAGTCACCGCGAGTCTAGCAATCAGCCCCAGCATTTT. It yields the protein CASRWDSHRESSNQPQHF.

This sequence joins TRBV29-1 and TRBJ2-7, with D possibly TRBD2 on 6 matching bases. The CDR3 contains 14 residues. The V end was cut by 4 bases, the J end by 2 bases, with 15 bases between. Germline CDR1 reads SQVTM; CDR2 reads ANQGSEA. CDR3 in DNA: TGCAGCGTTGGGCCCAGACTAGGGGCCTACGAGCAGTACTTC. Translation: CSVGPRLGAYEQYF.

This clonotype showed up many times. The V gene is TRBV7-2, the J gene TRBJ2-1; the D call may be TRBD1 or TRBD2 (5 bases each). The CDR3 length is 15 residues. V lost 5 bases, J lost 2 bases, and 13 bases lay in between. In germline, CDR1 is SGHTA, CDR2 FQGNSA. The CDR3 DNA reads TGTGCCAGCAGCCTACGAAGGGACCCCTACAATGAGCAGTTCTTC. It codes for CASSLRRDPYNEQFF.

This sequence joins TRBV29-1 and TRBJ2-3; 8 positions agree with TRBD2. The CDR3 is 12 residues long. Germline CDR1 reads SQVTM; CDR2 reads ANQGSEA. CDR3 in amino acids: CRVAGTTDTQYF. Written as DNA, the CDR3 is TGCAGGGTAGCGGGAACCACAGATACGCAGTATTTT.

The chain employs TRBV27 and TRBJ1-5; D remains ambiguous. V was pared by 5 bases and J by 2 bases, with 10 bases between. Germline lookup yields CDR1 MNHEY and CDR2 SMNVEV (reference sequence). This CDR3 is 14 amino acids long. The CDR3 bases are TGTGCCAGCAGTGCCATTATGGGCAATCAGCCCCAGCATTTT. This codes for CASSAIMGNQPQHF.

The V call is TRBV11-2, the J call TRBJ1-3; D unresolved. The CDR3 is 17 residues long. The germline V gene encodes CDR1 SGHAT and CDR2 FQNNGV. Between the trimmed V and J ends, which lost 4 bases and 0 bases, there was a span of 16 bases. Here the CDR3 DNA reads TGTGCCAGCAGCTCCGATTTTGGGCCCGTCTCTGGAAACACCATATATTTT. Its translation is CASSSDFGPVSGNTIYF.

This clonotype was recorded a few times. The V call is TRBV28, the J call TRBJ2-1; no firm D call. The CDR3 length is 12 residues. Germline CDR1 and CDR2: MDHEN and SYDVKM. Trimming removed 5 bases from V and 12 bases from J, with 14 bases in between. The CDR3, as DNA: TGTGCCAGCAGTCGTGACGTACGCAGGCAGTTCTTC. The encoded protein is CASSRDVRRQFF.

This clonotype has a handful of counts. The rearrangement uses TRBV20-1 and TRBJ2-3; D unresolved. Trimming removed 0 bases from V and 5 bases from J, with 3 bases in between. Germline CDR1 reads DFQATT; CDR2 reads SNEGSKA (reference sequence). The CDR3 sequence is 11 residues long. CDR3 DNA sequence: TGCAGTGCTAGAGAAAAAGATACGCAGTATTTT. It translates to CSAREKDTQYF.

Ten or more counts support this clonotype. This chain connects TRBV28 to TRBJ2-7, with D possibly being TRBD1 (6 bases). The CDR3 is 15 amino acids. CDR1 and CDR2 (germline): MDHEN, SYDVKM. V gave up 5 bases and J gave up 0 bases, with 14 bases separating them. The CDR3 DNA reads TGTGCCAGCAGTCCCACAGGGACGGTCTCCTACGAGCAGTACTTC. The encoded protein is CASSPTGTVSYEQYF.

This clonotype was seen ten or more times. The V and J genes are TRBV2 and TRBJ2-1; no clear D. From germline, CDR1 is SNHLY and CDR2 FYNNEI. The CDR3 is made up of 13 amino acids. Trimming pared 3 bases from V and 4 bases from J, leaving 7 bases between. CDR3 sequence: CASSDWVYNEQFF. CDR3 nucleotides: TGTGCCAGCAGTGATTGGGTATACAATGAGCAGTTCTTC.

This clonotype was seen repeatedly, ten times or more. This rearrangement joins TRBV7-2 to TRBJ1-1, with TRBD1 as a possible D gene (6 bases). Germline-derived CDR1 and CDR2 are SGHTA and FQGNSA. The CDR3 loop spans 15 amino acids. V lost 2 bases and J 1 base, leaving 11 bases between the germline ends. Here the CDR3 DNA reads TGTGCCAGCAGCTTATCTAGCAGGGGGAACACTGAAGCTTTCTTT. Encoded protein: CASSLSSRGNTEAFF.

This clonotype has at least ten counts. This chain connects TRBV12-3 or TRBV12-4 to TRBJ1-5, with 7 bases aligning to TRBD1. With 6 bases clipped from V and 5 bases from J, the junction kept 4 bases outside the gene matches. The CDR3 runs to 13 residues. The CDR3 region is CASRGTADQPQHF. DNA for the CDR3: TGTGCCAGCAGAGGGACAGCGGATCAGCCCCAGCATTTT.

A few counts support this clonotype. This chain joins TRBV5-5 and TRBJ2-1; TRBD1 matches 7 bases. CDR3 length equals 16 residues. V was pared by 1 base and J by 2 bases, with 6 bases of the junction left unmatched. Germline V gene lookup returns CDR1 SGHKS and CDR2 YYEKEE (reference sequence). The CDR3 here is CASSLKGGHTYNEQFF. DNA of the CDR3: TGTGCCAGCAGCTTGAAAGGGGGCCACACCTACAATGAGCAGTTCTTC. Complete variable domain (other parts from reference TRBV5-5 and TRBJ2-1): DAGVTQSPTHLIKTRGQQVTLRCSPISGHKSVSWYQQVLGQGPQFIFQYYEKEERGRGNFPDRFSARQFPNYSSELNVNALLLGDSALYLCASSLKGGHTYNEQFFGPGTRLTVL.